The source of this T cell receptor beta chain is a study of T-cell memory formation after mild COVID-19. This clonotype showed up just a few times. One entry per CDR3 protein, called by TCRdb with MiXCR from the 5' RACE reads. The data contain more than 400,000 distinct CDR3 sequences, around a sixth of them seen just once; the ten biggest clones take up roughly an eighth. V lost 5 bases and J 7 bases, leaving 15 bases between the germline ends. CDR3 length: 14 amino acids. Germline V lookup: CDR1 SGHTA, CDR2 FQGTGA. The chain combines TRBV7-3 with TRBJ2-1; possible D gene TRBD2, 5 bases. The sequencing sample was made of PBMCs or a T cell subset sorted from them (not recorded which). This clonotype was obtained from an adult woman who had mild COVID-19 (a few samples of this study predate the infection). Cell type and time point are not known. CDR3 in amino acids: CASSPVGVGNEQFF. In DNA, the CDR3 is TGTGCCAGCAGCCCCGTCGGGGTCGGGAATGAGCAGTTCTTC.